Detailed here is one T cell receptor beta chain. These data are taken from a study of blood T cell repertoires in COVID-19. Sequencing was performed with immunoSEQ multiplex PCR; in TCRdb, only in-frame clones are kept and a portion is missing. The sample yields approximately 200,000 clones, 85% to 90% seen once. Per germline, CDR1 MNHEY and CDR2 SVGAGI. The CDR3 covers 14 residues. Trimming shortened V by 10 bases and J by 2 bases, and 17 bases separated the two germline ends. The age range of participants was about 18 to 90 years, with residence in some 25 US areas. The chain employs TRBV6-5 and TRBJ2-5, with a possible D match to TRBD1 (6 bases). The origin of this receptor is a woman aged 18-35 years in a cohort exposed to, infected with or recovered from COVID-19 (not recorded which). Sequencing input: PBMCs or T cells enriched from blood (not recorded which). CDR3 nucleotides: TGTGCCACACAGGGTCGACGGGGTCAAGAGACCCAGTACTTC. The encoded protein is CATQGRRGQETQYF.